These 21 T cell receptor beta chains came from one sample sequenced in a study of blood T cell repertoires in COVID-19. The repertoire was sequenced with immunoSEQ multiplex PCR; TCRdb's copy has only in-frame clones and lacks some. The repertoire consists of about 240,000 clones, with about 90% occurring once and the leading ten covering 2.5% to 3.5%. The sequencing input was PBMCs or T cells enriched from blood (not recorded which). These TCRs come from a woman between 40 and 55 years old with acute COVID-19.

The V and J genes are TRBV15 and TRBJ2-2; possibly TRBD2 for D (5 bases). The CDR3 consists of 15 residues. With 0 bases removed from V and 7 bases from J, the gap between germline ends came to 12 bases. Germline-derived CDR1 and CDR2 are LNHNV and YYDKDF (reference sequence). The CDR3 DNA sequence: TGTGCCACCAGCAGAGAGTCCGGGGTGAACGGGGAGCTGTTTTTT. Translated, it gives CATSRESGVNGELFF.

The chain carries TRBV10-3 and TRBJ2-7; D perhaps matches TRBD1 (6 bases). Germline V gene lookup returns CDR1 ENHRY and CDR2 SYGVKD. There are 15 residues in the CDR3. Trimming took off 5 bases at V and 0 bases at J, with 14 bases between the two ends. This CDR3 reads CAISSAGTSSYEQYF. The DNA for the CDR3 is TGTGCCATCAGTTCTGCCGGGACAAGCTCCTACGAGCAGTACTTC.

The chain is built from TRBV20-1 and TRBJ2-3; no clear D gene. Trimming removed 3 bases at V and 6 bases at J, with 16 bases between. The CDR3 totals 14 residues. The germline gives CDR1 DFQATT, CDR2 SNEGSKA (reference sequence). CDR3 sequence (DNA): TGCAGTGCTAGTGGAAACCCCCTCACTGATACGCAGTATTTT. It translates to CSASGNPLTDTQYF.

CDR3 amino acids: CASSLAGGTEAFF. The CDR3 bases are TGTGCCAGCAGTTTAGCAGGGGGCACTGAAGCTTTCTTT. V is TRBV27 and J is TRBJ1-1; 7 bases are shared with TRBD1. The CDR3 runs to 13 residues. Germline V CDR1 and CDR2: MNHEY, SMNVEV (reference sequence). V lost 2 bases, J lost 4 bases, and 1 base stayed unmatched.

The V gene is TRBV19, the J gene TRBJ1-3, with 7 bases lining up with TRBD1. Germline lookup yields CDR1 LNHDA and CDR2 SQIVND (reference sequence). CDR3 length: 15 amino acids. J lost 6 bases, V lost 9 bases, and 14 bases had no gene match. CDR3 protein: CASPTTGKSVNTIYF. The CDR3 DNA reads as TGTGCCAGCCCCACGACAGGGAAGTCCGTAAACACCATATATTTT.

This clone was seen more than once but under ten times. The V gene is TRBV30, the J gene TRBJ1-1; D is undetermined. CDR1 is GTSNPN, CDR2 SVGIG, per germline (reference sequence). The CDR3 has 14 amino acids. V was trimmed by 0 bases and J by 1 base, leaving 9 bases between them. CDR3 DNA sequence: TGTGCCTGGAGTGTAACCGGTACGAACACTGAAGCTTTCTTT. Amino acid sequence: CAWSVTGTNTEAFF.

This chain uses TRBV14 with TRBJ2-1, with 9 bases identical to TRBD2. V dropped 4 bases and J dropped 11; count of bases not matched to a gene: 3. Germline V gives CDR1 SGHDN, CDR2 FVKESK. This CDR3 contains 12 residues. CDR3 in amino acids: CASSPGTSKQFF. The CDR3 DNA sequence: TGTGCCAGCAGCCCCGGGACTAGCAAGCAGTTCTTC.

The chain recombines TRBV28 with TRBJ2-1; TRBD2 agrees at 12 bases. The CDR3 is 16 amino acids. Germline CDR1 and CDR2: MDHEN and SYDVKM. The junction had 11 bases not matched to a gene; V was cut back by 6 bases and J by 8 bases. CDR3: CASRTRLAGVGYEQFF. The CDR3 nucleotides are TGTGCCAGCAGAACAAGACTAGCGGGAGTTGGTTATGAGCAGTTCTTC.

The gene calls are TRBV7-8 and TRBJ1-5; D is undetermined. The V end lost 0 bases, the J end lost 10 bases, and 10 bases lay between the germline ends. CDR1 and CDR2 (germline): SGHVS, FQNEAQ. The CDR3 length is 13 residues. The CDR3 region is CASSLASRLPQHF. The DNA for the CDR3 is TGTGCCAGCAGCTTAGCAAGCCGACTTCCCCAGCATTTT.

The table lists this clone with a count of one. This chain links TRBV9 with TRBJ2-7; 10 bases map to TRBD2. This CDR3 is built from 16 residues. Germline V gene data show CDR1 as SGDLS and CDR2 as YYNGEE. The ends lost 1 base at V and 4 bases at J; junction bases unmatched: 8. The CDR3 region is CASSVSGLAGEYEQYF. The CDR3 coding sequence is TGTGCCAGCAGCGTATCTGGGCTAGCGGGGGAATACGAGCAGTACTTC.

This sequence joins TRBV11-1 and TRBJ2-4; 9 bases are shared with TRBD1. This CDR3 contains 15 residues. Per the germline V gene, CDR1 is SGHAT and CDR2 is FQDESV (reference sequence). With 4 bases clipped from V and 8 bases from J, the junction kept 9 bases outside the gene matches. The CDR3 DNA is TGTGCCAGCAGCTCACCGGCGGGACAGGGCTACATTCAGTACTTC. This translates into CASSSPAGQGYIQYF.

J is TRBJ2-2 and V is TRBV6-5; 9 nucleotides agree with TRBD1. The ends lost 2 bases at V and 3 bases at J; junction bases unmatched: 4. Germline CDR1 is MNHEY and CDR2 is SVGAGI. The CDR3 spans 16 residues. The CDR3 nucleotides are TGTGCCAGCAGTTACCGCCGACAGGGGGACACCGGGGAGCTGTTTTTT. Translated: CASSYRRQGDTGELFF.

This rearrangement joins TRBV10-1 to TRBJ2-3; 9 nucleotides match TRBD2. The CDR3 has 17 residues. The trim removed 0 bases at V and 2 bases at J, leaving 6 bases unmatched. Looked up from germline, CDR1 is WNHNN and CDR2 is SYGVQD (reference sequence). CDR3 loop: CASSESAAGGSTDTQYF. In DNA, the CDR3 is TGCGCCAGCAGTGAGTCGGCGGCGGGAGGGTCCACAGATACGCAGTATTTT.

The V gene is TRBV5-1, the J gene TRBJ2-7; D remains unclear. Germline V gene sequence: CDR1 SGHRS, CDR2 YFSETQ. V dropped 5 bases and J dropped 3 bases, with 21 bases sitting between them. This CDR3 spans 16 amino acids. DNA of the CDR3: TGCGCCAGCAGTCTGCTGTGGCCAAACGAATACTACGAGCAGTACTTC. Encoded protein: CASSLLWPNEYYEQYF.

The gene calls are TRBV19 and TRBJ1-2; the match to TRBD1 covers 7 bases. The CDR3 length is 13 residues. The V and J ends lost 2 bases and 7 bases, in that order; junction bases with no gene match: 4. Germline assignment: CDR1 LNHDA and CDR2 SQIVND (reference sequence). The CDR3 region has the DNA TGTGCCAGTAGTATAAAAACAGGGGCTGGCTACACCTTC. This gives the protein CASSIKTGAGYTF.

The genes are TRBV7-9 and TRBJ1-1, with D unclear. Germline V lookup: CDR1 SEHNR, CDR2 FQNEAQ (reference sequence). The CDR3 covers 13 residues. V was clipped by 0 bases and J by 3 bases, with 5 bases between them. The CDR3 loop reads CASSLASYTEAFF. The CDR3 nucleotides are TGTGCCAGCAGCTTAGCCAGTTACACTGAAGCTTTCTTT.

This chain connects TRBV12-3 or TRBV12-4 to TRBJ2-5; no clear D gene. The CDR3 spans 12 residues. The V end lost 6 bases, the J end lost 2 bases, and 7 bases lay between the germline ends. CDR3 sequence reads: CASSDWQETQYF. The CDR3, as DNA: TGTGCCAGCAGCGACTGGCAAGAGACCCAGTACTTC.

V usage is TRBV10-2 and J usage is TRBJ1-4; TRBD1 matches 8 bases. With 8 bases clipped from V and 8 bases from J, the junction kept 10 bases outside the gene matches. In germline, CDR1 is WSHSY, CDR2 SAAADI. There are 14 residues in the CDR3. The CDR3 coding sequence is TGCGCCAGCGCGAGGACAGGGACCGACGAAAAACTGTTTTTT. It yields the protein CASARTGTDEKLFF.

The chain joins TRBV5-1 to TRBJ2-1; TRBD1 matches at 8 bases. The CDR3 sequence is 15 residues long. V trimming: 2 bases; J trimming: 6 bases; junction bases outside the gene matches: 7. Germline V gene sequence: CDR1 SGHRS, CDR2 YFSETQ. This CDR3 is CASSLRQGIINEQFF. The CDR3, as DNA: TGCGCCAGCAGCTTAAGACAGGGGATTATCAATGAGCAGTTCTTC.

The J gene is TRBJ2-7, the V gene TRBV11-3; 10 nucleotides agree with TRBD2. The germline V gene encodes CDR1 SGHNT and CDR2 YENEEA. V shed 5 bases, J shed 4 bases, and the junction held 8 bases outside the gene matches. This CDR3 has 15 amino acids. DNA for the CDR3: TGTGCCAGCAGCCGGACTAGCGGTCCTTCGTACGAGCAGTACTTC. It yields the protein CASSRTSGPSYEQYF.

The rearrangement joins TRBV9 to TRBJ2-7, with 9 bases matching TRBD1. V trimming: 0 bases; J trimming: 5 bases; junction bases outside the gene matches: 6. Per the germline V gene, CDR1 is SGDLS and CDR2 is YYNGEE. The CDR3 has 15 amino acids. CDR3 residues: CASSVGGDRDHEQYF. CDR3 bases: TGTGCCAGCAGCGTAGGGGGGGACAGGGACCACGAGCAGTACTTC.